This T cell receptor (beta chain) emerged from a study of vaccination and CD4 T cells after COVID-19. For the study at large: SARS-CoV-2 positivity in convalescent patients was established by nasal swab PCR; some 10 had mild and one severe disease. The post-COVID sampling time was a median 101 days after diagnosis, ranging from 35 to 161.

Trimming cost V 6 bases and J 10 bases, with 13 bases left between them. Per germline, CDR1 MNHEY and CDR2 SVGEGT. CDR3 length: 13 amino acids. Sample treatment: approximately nine-day PBMC culture with coronavirus spike peptide pools or control peptides (ViraFEST assay). Negative selection was the method that isolated CD4+ T cells after around 10 days of culture. Sequence data for DNA of cultured CD4+ T cells were generated by the Oncomine TCR Beta short-read assay. MiXCR was run by TCRdb on the PCR reads, yielding one entry per CDR3 protein. The sample consists of about 15,000 distinct CDR3 sequences, 53% of them appearing once. This clonotype has more than one count but fewer than ten. What it binds is not known.

This TCR was recovered from a human donor who had recovered from COVID-19. The source was CD4+ T cells from blood, cultured in vitro, collected before SARS-CoV-2 vaccination. This rearrangement joins TRBV6-2 or TRBV6-3 to TRBJ1-6; D is ambiguous. CDR3 loop: CASRARVDSPLHF. The CDR3 DNA is TGTGCCAGCAGGGCCCGTGTGGACTCACCCCTCCACTTT.